A single sample gave rise to the 9 T cell receptor beta chains below, sequenced in a study of Ad26.COV2.S vaccination and SARS-CoV-2 variants. The treatment denotes: around 19 received Ad26.COV2.S at low or high dose, single or two shots; five or six received placebo; per-sample allocation not given. Collection of the samples took place on day 63 after the first injection of vaccine or placebo. Assay used: immunoSEQ multiplex PCR; TCRdb lists only in-frame clones, some missing. This table has some 250,000 clones, roughly 90% appearing once. This material consisted of peripheral blood, taken in a trial of Ad26.COV2.S vaccine versus placebo. The receptor set was obtained from a person between 18 and 65 years old who received the Ad26.COV2.S COVID-19 vaccine or a placebo.

The chain is built from TRBV30 and TRBJ1-2; TRBD1 aligns across 7 bases. With V trimmed by 5 bases and J by 4 bases, 10 bases remained unmatched. The germline V gene has CDR1 GTSNPN and CDR2 SVGIG (reference sequence). CDR3 length: 14 residues. The CDR3 reads CAWSRRGRAYGYTF. In nucleotides, the CDR3 is TGTGCCTGGTCACGGAGGGGGCGTGCCTATGGCTACACCTTC.

The rearrangement joins TRBV6-2 or TRBV6-3 to TRBJ2-1; D possibly corresponds to TRBD2 (6 bases). Germline values: CDR1 MNHEY, CDR2 SVGEGT. The CDR3 spans 15 residues. Trimming cost V 5 bases and J 2 bases, with 13 bases left between them. The CDR3 coding sequence is TGTGCCAGCAGTAGCTCTGGCGGGACCTACAATGAGCAGTTCTTC. It specifies CASSSSGGTYNEQFF.

This chain links TRBV9 with TRBJ1-3, with a weak D call TRBD1 (5 bases). Trimming removed 0 bases at V and 0 bases at J, with 16 bases between. Germline CDR1 is SGDLS and CDR2 is YYNGEE. This CDR3 is 18 amino acids long. The CDR3 DNA sequence: TGTGCCAGCAGCGTAGAATCACAGGAGTCAATCTCTGGAAACACCATATATTTT. It yields the protein CASSVESQESISGNTIYF.

This clone showed up just once. This sequence joins TRBV19 and TRBJ1-6; TRBD1 matches at 7 bases. After removal of 7 bases from V and 0 bases from J, the junction contained 6 bases not matched to a gene. CDR3 length: 16 residues. The germline V gene has CDR1 LNHDA and CDR2 SQIVND (reference sequence). The chain's CDR3 is CASTQTGSSYNSPLHF. CDR3 DNA sequence: TGTGCCAGTACCCAGACAGGGAGCTCCTATAATTCACCCCTCCACTTT.

The V gene is TRBV9, the J gene TRBJ2-7, with D possibly TRBD1 on 5 matching bases. CDR1 is SGDLS and CDR2 is YYNGEE in the germline V gene. Trimming removed 4 bases at V and 5 bases at J, with 13 bases between. The CDR3 contains 13 residues. This CDR3 reads CASSSQGTDEQYF. CDR3 sequence (DNA): TGTGCCAGCAGCAGCCAGGGTACCGACGAGCAGTACTTC.

This clone was recorded once. This sequence joins TRBV28 and TRBJ2-3; perhaps TRBD2 as D (6 bases). The CDR3 length is 13 residues. Between the trimmed V and J ends, which lost 9 bases and 0 bases, there was a span of 10 bases. Germline loops: CDR1 MDHEN, CDR2 SYDVKM. Here the CDR3 reads CASSGVSTDTQYF. The CDR3 bases are TGTGCCAGTTCGGGGGTTAGCACAGATACGCAGTATTTT. The full variable domain, with the rest looked up from reference TRBV28 and TRBJ2-3, is DVKVTQSSRYLVKRTGEKVFLECVQDMDHENMFWYRQDPGLGLRLIYFSYDVKMKEKGDIPEGYSVSREKKERFSLILESASTNQTSMYLCASSGVSTDTQYFGPGTRLTVL.

Note on this clone: The sample carries other DNA sequences with the same CDR3. This sequence joins TRBV5-1 and TRBJ1-1; D is unresolved. Trimming cost V 0 bases and J 5 bases, with 5 bases left between them. This CDR3 contains 12 residues. Germline assignment: CDR1 SGHRS and CDR2 YFSETQ. CDR3 sequence reads: CASSLVGTEAFF. The CDR3 region has the DNA TGCGCCAGCAGCTTGGTCGGAACTGAAGCTTTCTTT.

This rearrangement joins TRBV3-1 (or the pseudogene TRBV3-2) to TRBJ2-7, with D possibly being TRBD1 or TRBD2 (5 bases each). Between the trimmed V and J ends, which lost 4 bases and 4 bases, there was a span of 14 bases. The CDR3 has 14 residues. The germline CDR1 and CDR2 sequences are LGHDT and YNNKEL (reference sequence). The CDR3 here is CASSPIIGEYEQYF. CDR3 in DNA: TGTGCCAGCAGCCCCATTATAGGGGAGTACGAGCAGTACTTC.

This chain joins TRBV7-3 and TRBJ2-2; 8 bases match TRBD2. The CDR3 is 15 amino acids. V trimming: 5 bases; J trimming: 0 bases; junction bases outside the gene matches: 2. Per germline, CDR1 SGHTA and CDR2 FQGTGA. The CDR3 reads CASSLLAANTGELFF. CDR3 nucleotides: TGTGCCAGCAGCCTACTAGCGGCGAACACCGGGGAGCTGTTTTTT.